This is a list of T cell receptor beta chains from one sample in a study of radiotherapy plus CTLA-4 blockade in lung cancer. TCRdb's table, derived via immunoSEQ multiplex PCR, lists solely in-frame clones and lacks some. The sample has 39,000 or so clones; roughly 77% are singletons. Sample: peripheral blood, taken from a patient treated with radiotherapy plus ipilimumab. All receptors derive from a human donor with non-small cell lung cancer who had stable disease on radiotherapy plus ipilimumab. The CDR3 runs from the conserved cysteine through the conserved F or W. Fields, in order: D gene, clone size, J gene, V gene, CDR3 protein, CDR3 DNA. D genes are given only for firm matches. Clone size is shown for a subset of rows, as once, few, many or a class of expanded clone.

TRBD1 | . | TRBJ1-1 | TRBV6-5 | CASSYGYRGSTEAFF | TGTGCCAGCAGTTACGGTTACAGGGGTTCCACTGAAGCTTTCTTT
. | . | TRBJ1-1 | TRBV18 | CASSLGQNTEAFF | TGTGCCAGCTCCCTAGGACAGAACACTGAAGCTTTCTTT
. | once | TRBJ2-4 | TRBV19 | CASSMPVVAKNIQYF | TGTGCCAGTAGTATGCCGGTCGTGGCCAAAAACATTCAGTACTTC
. | . | TRBJ1-6 | TRBV6-1 | CASSASLEFHF | TGTGCCAGCAGTGCTAGCCTGGAATTTCACTTT
TRBD1 | . | TRBJ1-2 | TRBV9 | CASSTSGGAYGYTF | TGTGCCAGCAGCACCTCAGGGGGCGCGTACGGCTACACCTTC
. | . | TRBJ1-4 | TRBV6-5 | CASSYLHHSGVEKLFF | TGTGCCAGCAGTTACTTACATCACTCCGGGGTTGAAAAACTGTTTTTT
. | . | TRBJ1-5 | TRBV5-5 | CASSFGGGQLTNQPQHF | TGTGCCAGCAGCTTTGGAGGTGGGCAGTTGACCAATCAGCCCCAGCATTTT
TRBD1 | . | TRBJ2-1 | TRBV6-6 | CATETGARLGDEQFF | TGTGCCACCGAGACAGGGGCCCGACTCGGGGATGAGCAGTTCTTC
TRBD1 | . | TRBJ1-5 | TRBV6-5 | CASSNTGGQPQHF | TGTGCCAGCAGTAATACAGGGGGCCAGCCCCAGCATTTT
. | . | TRBJ2-3 | TRBV9 | CASSVSAVGTDTQYF | TGTGCCAGCAGCGTATCAGCGGTCGGCACAGATACGCAGTATTTT
. | . | TRBJ1-1 | TRBV10-2 | CASSLRPRDTEAFF | TGCGCCAGCAGCCTCCGGCCCAGGGACACTGAAGCTTTCTTT
. | . | TRBJ2-3 | TRBV21-1 | CASSNDGATDTQYF | TGTGCCAGCAGCAATGACGGAGCGACAGATACGCAGTATTTT
TRBD1 | . | TRBJ1-4 | TRBV11-2 | CASSLGAAGTGGEKLFF | TGTGCCAGCAGCTTAGGGGCTGCCGGGACAGGGGGTGAAAAACTGTTTTTT
. | . | TRBJ2-7 | TRBV10-1 | CASSESASGEQYF | TGCGCCAGCAGTGAGTCGGCGTCGGGAGAGCAGTACTTC
. | . | TRBJ1-5 | TRBV19 | CASSNQDNQPQHF | TGTGCCAGTAGTAATCAGGATAATCAGCCCCAGCATTTT
. | . | TRBJ1-4 | TRBV21-1 | CASSKGTGDATNEKLFF | TGTGCCAGCAGCAAAGGGACAGGGGATGCAACTAATGAAAAACTGTTTTTT
TRBD1 | . | TRBJ1-2 | TRBV29-1 | CSVEYRGVGGYTF | TGCAGCGTTGAATACAGGGGAGTAGGTGGCTACACCTTC
. | once | TRBJ1-1 | TRBV25-1 | CASSRNTEAFF | TGTGCCAGCAGTAGGAACACTGAAGCTTTCTTT
. | . | TRBJ1-2 | TRBV20-1 | CSASQGHGYTF | TGCAGTGCTAGTCAGGGACATGGCTACACCTTC
TRBD2 | . | TRBJ2-1 | TRBV4-3 | CASSQGTSGGAVYNEQFF | TGCGCCAGCAGCCAAGGGACTAGCGGGGGGGCCGTCTACAATGAGCAGTTCTTC
. | . | TRBJ1-6 | TRBV5-1 | CASGRDSLSSPLHF | TGCGCCAGCGGCAGGGACTCTTTATCCTCACCCCTCCACTTT
. | . | TRBJ1-2 | TRBV12-5 | CASGFQGLYNYGYTF | TGTGCTAGTGGTTTTCAGGGACTCTATAACTATGGCTACACCTTC
. | . | TRBJ1-1 | TRBV6-1 | CASIGGRVNTEAFF | TGTGCCAGCATTGGGGGGAGAGTGAACACTGAAGCTTTCTTT
. | . | TRBJ1-2 | TRBV30 | CAWSVRHGYTF | TGTGCCTGGAGTGTTCGGCATGGCTACACCTTC
TRBD1 | . | TRBJ2-5 | TRBV2 | CASKPGTVQGTQYF | TGTGCCAGCAAGCCCGGGACAGTCCAAGGGACCCAGTACTTC
. | few | TRBJ1-2 | TRBV28 | CASSPEWDLNYGYTF | TGTGCCAGCAGCCCAGAGTGGGACCTTAACTATGGCTACACCTTC
. | . | TRBJ1-6 | TRBV4-3 | CASSQEVEYNSPLHF | TGCGCCAGCAGCCAAGAAGTAGAATATAATTCACCCCTCCACTTT
. | . | TRBJ2-2 | TRBV9 | CASSVDREWGWTGELFF | TGTGCCAGCAGCGTAGACAGGGAATGGGGGTGGACCGGGGAGCTGTTTTTT
. | . | TRBJ2-2 | TRBV11-2 | CASSTYTGELFF | TGTGCCAGCAGCACGTACACCGGGGAGCTGTTTTTT
. | . | TRBJ1-1 | TRBV28 | CASRPPGPGKAFF | TGTGCCAGCAGGCCCCCCGGGCCGGGAAAAGCTTTCTTT
. | . | TRBJ2-3 | TRBV4-3 | CASSQEGGASTDTQYF | TGCGCCAGCAGTCAGGAAGGGGGGGCAAGCACAGATACGCAGTATTTT
. | . | TRBJ2-1 | TRBV18 | CASSPLLANEQFF | TGTGCCAGCTCACCATTACTTGCCAATGAGCAGTTCTTC
. | . | TRBJ2-5 | TRBV10-3 | CAISESFLPGQETQYF | TGTGCCATCAGTGAGTCGTTTCTTCCAGGCCAAGAGACCCAGTACTTC
. | . | TRBJ1-1 | TRBV6-6 | CASSYSMGTTEAFF | TGTGCCAGCAGTTACTCGATGGGGACCACTGAAGCTTTCTTT
. | . | TRBJ2-7 | TRBV11-3 | CASSLGGDSYEQYF | TGTGCCAGCAGCTTAGGGGGAGACAGCTACGAGCAGTACTTC
. | . | TRBJ2-1 | TRBV5-1 | CASSLGALTAEQFF | TGCGCCAGCAGCTTGGGGGCCTTAACGGCTGAGCAGTTCTTC
TRBD1 | . | TRBJ1-1 | TRBV6-5 | CASSPRDSYTEAFF | TGTGCCAGCAGTCCCCGGGACAGCTACACTGAAGCTTTCTTT
. | . | TRBJ2-6 | TRBV19 | CATTPGWGTFGANVLTF | TGTGCCACCACGCCGGGTTGGGGGACCTTTGGGGCCAACGTCCTGACTTTC
. | few | TRBJ1-1 | TRBV11-1 | CASSPGRANTEAFF | TGTGCCAGCAGCCCTGGAAGGGCTAACACTGAAGCTTTCTTT
. | . | TRBJ1-3 | TRBV7-9 | CASSTPSRRYGNTIYF | TGTGCCAGCAGCACCCCGAGCAGGAGGTATGGAAACACCATATATTTT
. | . | TRBJ2-7 | TRBV13 | CASSLGRGLVEQYF | TGTGCCAGCAGCTTAGGAAGGGGATTGGTCGAGCAGTACTTC
. | few | TRBJ1-2 | TRBV6-1 | CASSQDTAYTF | TGTGCCAGCTCCCAGGACACGGCCTACACCTTC
TRBD1 | . | TRBJ1-6 | TRBV2 | CASTPDRGFSPLHF | TGTGCCAGCACCCCGGACAGGGGATTTTCACCCCTCCACTTT
. | . | TRBJ2-1 | TRBV5-8 | CASSRGPERQFF | TGTGCCAGCAGCCGTGGTCCCGAGCGGCAGTTCTTC
. | . | TRBJ1-1 | TRBV7-8 | CASNFRGTNTEAFF | TGTGCCAGCAATTTTCGGGGCACGAACACTGAAGCTTTCTTT
. | . | TRBJ1-1 | TRBV15 | CATSTFGMNTEAFF | TGTGCCACCAGCACCTTCGGGATGAACACTGAAGCTTTCTTT
. | . | TRBJ2-2 | TRBV4-2 | CASSHTQEAGELFF | TGTGCCAGCAGCCACACACAAGAAGCCGGGGAGCTGTTTTTT
. | once | TRBJ2-2 | TRBV9 | CASSVGSRNTGELFF | TGTGCCAGCAGCGTAGGAAGTAGAAACACCGGGGAGCTGTTTTTT
. | . | TRBJ2-2 | TRBV5-1 | CASSSAGELFF | TGCGCCAGCAGCTCGGCCGGGGAGCTGTTTTTT
. | . | TRBJ2-4 | TRBV19 | CASRDRDLAKNIQYF | TGTGCCTCACGAGACAGGGACTTAGCCAAAAACATTCAGTACTTC
. | . | TRBJ1-1 | TRBV7-2 | CASSLAAGLNTEAFF | TGTGCCAGCAGCTTAGCGGCAGGCTTGAACACTGAAGCTTTCTTT
. | few | TRBJ2-1 | TRBV6-5 | CASEAAISYNEQFF | TGTGCCAGCGAAGCGGCTATCTCCTACAATGAGCAGTTCTTC
. | once | TRBJ1-1 | TRBV9 | CASSVGAGIGEAFF | TGTGCCAGCAGCGTAGGGGCCGGAATTGGTGAAGCTTTCTTT
TRBD1 | . | TRBJ1-1 | TRBV28 | CASKFLGTGGTEAFF | TGTGCCAGCAAGTTTTTGGGGACAGGGGGCACTGAAGCTTTCTTT
. | . | TRBJ1-6 | TRBV11-2 | CASSPGGGFNSPLHF | TGTGCCAGCAGCCCCGGAGGGGGGTTTAATTCACCCCTCCACTTT
. | few | TRBJ1-1 | TRBV30 | CAWATGTNTEAFF | TGTGCCTGGGCAACAGGAACGAACACTGAAGCTTTCTTT
. | . | TRBJ2-6 | TRBV13 | CASSLVDGWGSGANVLTF | TGTGCCAGCAGCTTAGTAGACGGATGGGGGTCCGGGGCCAACGTCCTGACTTTC
. | . | TRBJ1-3 | TRBV5-1 | CASSLVSGEDTIYF | TGCGCCAGCAGCTTGGTGTCAGGGGAGGACACCATATATTTT